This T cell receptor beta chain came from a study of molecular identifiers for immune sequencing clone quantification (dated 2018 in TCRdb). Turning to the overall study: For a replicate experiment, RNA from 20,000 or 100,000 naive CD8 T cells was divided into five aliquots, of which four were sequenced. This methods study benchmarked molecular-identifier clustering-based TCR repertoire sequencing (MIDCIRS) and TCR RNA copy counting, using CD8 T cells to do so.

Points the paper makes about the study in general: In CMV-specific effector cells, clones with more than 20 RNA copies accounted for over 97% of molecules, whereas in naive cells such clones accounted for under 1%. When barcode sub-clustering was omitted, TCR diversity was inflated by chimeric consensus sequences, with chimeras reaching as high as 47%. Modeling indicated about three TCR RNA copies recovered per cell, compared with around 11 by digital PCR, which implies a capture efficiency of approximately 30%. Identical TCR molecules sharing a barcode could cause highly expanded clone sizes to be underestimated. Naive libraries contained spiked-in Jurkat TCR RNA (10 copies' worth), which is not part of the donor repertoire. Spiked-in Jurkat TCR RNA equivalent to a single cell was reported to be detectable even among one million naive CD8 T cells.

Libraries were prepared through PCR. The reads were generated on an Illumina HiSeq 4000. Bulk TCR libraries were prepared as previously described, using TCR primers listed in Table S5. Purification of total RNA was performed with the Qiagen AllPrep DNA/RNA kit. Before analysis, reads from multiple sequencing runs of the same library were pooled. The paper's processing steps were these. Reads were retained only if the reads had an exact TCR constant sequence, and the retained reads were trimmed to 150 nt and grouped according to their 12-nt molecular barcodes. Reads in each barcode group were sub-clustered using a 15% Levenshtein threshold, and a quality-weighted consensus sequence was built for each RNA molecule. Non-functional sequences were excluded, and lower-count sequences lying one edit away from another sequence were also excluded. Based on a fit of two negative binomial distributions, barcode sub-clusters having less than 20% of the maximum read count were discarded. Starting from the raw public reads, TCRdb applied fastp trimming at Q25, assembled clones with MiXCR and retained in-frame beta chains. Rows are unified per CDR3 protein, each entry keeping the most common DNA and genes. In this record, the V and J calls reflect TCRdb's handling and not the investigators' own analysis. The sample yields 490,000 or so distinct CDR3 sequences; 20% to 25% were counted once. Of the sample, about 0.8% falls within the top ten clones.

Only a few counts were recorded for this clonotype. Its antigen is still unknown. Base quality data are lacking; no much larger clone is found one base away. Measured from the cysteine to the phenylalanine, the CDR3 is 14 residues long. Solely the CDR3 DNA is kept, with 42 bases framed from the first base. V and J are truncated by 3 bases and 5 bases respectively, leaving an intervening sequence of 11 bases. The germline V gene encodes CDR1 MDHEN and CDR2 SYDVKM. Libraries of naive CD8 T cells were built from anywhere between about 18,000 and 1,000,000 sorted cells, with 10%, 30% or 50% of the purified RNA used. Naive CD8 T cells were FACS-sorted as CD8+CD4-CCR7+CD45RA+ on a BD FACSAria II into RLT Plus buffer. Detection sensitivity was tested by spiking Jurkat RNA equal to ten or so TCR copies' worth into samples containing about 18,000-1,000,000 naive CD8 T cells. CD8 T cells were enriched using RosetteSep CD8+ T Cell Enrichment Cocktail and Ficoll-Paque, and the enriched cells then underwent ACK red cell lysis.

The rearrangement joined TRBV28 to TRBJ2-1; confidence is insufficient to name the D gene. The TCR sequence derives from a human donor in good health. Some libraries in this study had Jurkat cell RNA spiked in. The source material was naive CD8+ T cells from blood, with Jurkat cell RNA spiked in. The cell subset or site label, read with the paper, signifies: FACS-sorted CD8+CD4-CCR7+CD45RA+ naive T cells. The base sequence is TGTGCCAGCAGTTTGGTTTCAAGGCACAATGAGCAGTTCTTC. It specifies CASSLVSRHNEQFF.